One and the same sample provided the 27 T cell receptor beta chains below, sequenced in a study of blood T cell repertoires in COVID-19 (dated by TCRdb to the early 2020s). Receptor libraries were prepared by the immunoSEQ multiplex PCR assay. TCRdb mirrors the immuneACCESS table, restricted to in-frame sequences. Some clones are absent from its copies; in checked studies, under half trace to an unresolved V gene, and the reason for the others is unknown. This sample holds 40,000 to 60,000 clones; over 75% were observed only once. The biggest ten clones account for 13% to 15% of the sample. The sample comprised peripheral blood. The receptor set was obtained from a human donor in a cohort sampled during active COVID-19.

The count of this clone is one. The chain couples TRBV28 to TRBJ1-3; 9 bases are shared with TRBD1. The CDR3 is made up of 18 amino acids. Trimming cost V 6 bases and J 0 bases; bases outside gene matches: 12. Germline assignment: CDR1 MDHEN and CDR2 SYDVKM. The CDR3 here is CASRGPGTGPSSGNTIYF. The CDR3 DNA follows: TGTGCCAGCAGGGGTCCCGGGACAGGGCCGTCCTCTGGAAACACCATATATTTT.

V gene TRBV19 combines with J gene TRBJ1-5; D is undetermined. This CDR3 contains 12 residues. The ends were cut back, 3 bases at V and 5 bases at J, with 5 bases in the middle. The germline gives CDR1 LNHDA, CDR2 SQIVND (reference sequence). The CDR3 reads CASSIRDQPQHF. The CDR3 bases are TGTGCCAGTAGTATCCGGGATCAGCCCCAGCATTTT.

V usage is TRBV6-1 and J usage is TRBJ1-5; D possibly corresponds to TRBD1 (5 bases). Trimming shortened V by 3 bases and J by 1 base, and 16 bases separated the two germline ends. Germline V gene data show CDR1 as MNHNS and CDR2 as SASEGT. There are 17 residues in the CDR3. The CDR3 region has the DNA TGTGCCAGCAGTGAGCCCCAGGGTTCTTTGAGCAATCAGCCCCAGCATTTT. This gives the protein CASSEPQGSLSNQPQHF.

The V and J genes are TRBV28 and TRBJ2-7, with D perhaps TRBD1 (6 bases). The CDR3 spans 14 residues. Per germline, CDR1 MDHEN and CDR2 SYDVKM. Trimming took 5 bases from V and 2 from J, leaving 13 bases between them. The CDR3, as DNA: TGTGCCAGCAGTATGGGACAACCACCCTACGAGCAGTACTTC. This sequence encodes CASSMGQPPYEQYF.

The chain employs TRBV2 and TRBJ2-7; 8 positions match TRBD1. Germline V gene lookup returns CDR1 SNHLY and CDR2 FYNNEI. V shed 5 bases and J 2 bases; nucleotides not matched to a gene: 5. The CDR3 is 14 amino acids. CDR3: CASSLTGVTYEQYF. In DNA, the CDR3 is TGTGCCAGCAGTTTGACAGGGGTCACCTACGAGCAGTACTTC.

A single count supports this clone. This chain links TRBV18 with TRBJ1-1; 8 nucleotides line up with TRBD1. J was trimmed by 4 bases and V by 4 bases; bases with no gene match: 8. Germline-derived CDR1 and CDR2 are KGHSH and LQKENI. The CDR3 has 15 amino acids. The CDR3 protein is CASSLQGASGTEAFF. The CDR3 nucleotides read TGTGCCAGCTCACTCCAGGGGGCATCGGGCACTGAAGCTTTCTTT.

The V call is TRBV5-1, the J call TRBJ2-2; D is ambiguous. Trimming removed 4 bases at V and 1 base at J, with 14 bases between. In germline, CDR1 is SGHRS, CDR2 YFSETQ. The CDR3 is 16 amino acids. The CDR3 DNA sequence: TGCGCCAGCAGCCCAAAGTGGCAGAAGAACACCGGGGAGCTGTTTTTT. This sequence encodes CASSPKWQKNTGELFF.

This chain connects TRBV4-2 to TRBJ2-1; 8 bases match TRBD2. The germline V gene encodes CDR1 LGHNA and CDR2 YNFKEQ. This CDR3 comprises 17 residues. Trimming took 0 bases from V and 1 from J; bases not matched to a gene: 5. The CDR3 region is CASSQESRGGSYNEQFF. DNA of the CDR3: TGTGCCAGCAGCCAAGAATCCCGCGGGGGGTCCTACAATGAGCAGTTCTTC.

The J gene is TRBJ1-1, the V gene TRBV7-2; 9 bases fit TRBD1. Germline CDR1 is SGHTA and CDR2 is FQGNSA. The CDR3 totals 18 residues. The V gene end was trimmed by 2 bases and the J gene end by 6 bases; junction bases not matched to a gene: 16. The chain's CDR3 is CASSLSRGVGTGSSEAFF. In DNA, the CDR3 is TGTGCCAGCAGCTTAAGTCGCGGTGTGGGGACAGGGTCTTCTGAAGCTTTCTTT.

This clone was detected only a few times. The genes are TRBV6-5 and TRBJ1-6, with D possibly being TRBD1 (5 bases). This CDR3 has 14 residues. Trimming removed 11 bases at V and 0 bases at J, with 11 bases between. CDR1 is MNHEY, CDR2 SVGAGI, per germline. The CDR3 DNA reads TGTGCCCTATCAGGGCGCTCCTATAATTCACCCCTCCACTTT. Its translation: CALSGRSYNSPLHF.

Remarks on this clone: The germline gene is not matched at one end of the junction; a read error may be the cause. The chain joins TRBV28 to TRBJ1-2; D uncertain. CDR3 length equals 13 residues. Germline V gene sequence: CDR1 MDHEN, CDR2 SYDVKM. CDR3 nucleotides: TGTGGGACCGGCGCCCCATTAGAGGGAGGCTACGCCTTC. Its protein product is CGTGAPLEGGYAF.

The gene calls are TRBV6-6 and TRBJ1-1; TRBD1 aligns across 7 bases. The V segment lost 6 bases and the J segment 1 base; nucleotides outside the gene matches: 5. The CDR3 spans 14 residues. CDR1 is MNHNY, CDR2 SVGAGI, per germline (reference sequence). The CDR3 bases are TGTGCCAGCAGGGCCGGGACAGAGAACACTGAAGCTTTCTTT. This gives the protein CASRAGTENTEAFF.

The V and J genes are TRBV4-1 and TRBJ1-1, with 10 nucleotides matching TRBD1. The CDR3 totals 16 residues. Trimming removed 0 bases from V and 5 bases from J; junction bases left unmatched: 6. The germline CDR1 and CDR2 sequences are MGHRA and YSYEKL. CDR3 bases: TGCGCCAGCAGCCAAGACCCAAGACAGGGGGCTACTGAAGCTTTCTTT. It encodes CASSQDPRQGATEAFF.

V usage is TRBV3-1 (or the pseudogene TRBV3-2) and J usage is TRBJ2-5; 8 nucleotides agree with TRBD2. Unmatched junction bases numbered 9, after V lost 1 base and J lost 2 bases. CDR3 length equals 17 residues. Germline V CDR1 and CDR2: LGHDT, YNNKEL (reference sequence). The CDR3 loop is CASSQGPGGGPQETQYF. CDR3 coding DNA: TGTGCCAGCAGCCAAGGACCCGGGGGGGGACCTCAAGAGACCCAGTACTTC.

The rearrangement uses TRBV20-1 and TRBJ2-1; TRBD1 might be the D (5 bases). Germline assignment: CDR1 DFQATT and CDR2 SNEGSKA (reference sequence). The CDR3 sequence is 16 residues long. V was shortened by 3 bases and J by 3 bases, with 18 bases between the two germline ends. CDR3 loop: CSASDLTDPRYNEQFF. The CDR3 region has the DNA TGCAGTGCTAGTGATCTGACAGACCCACGCTACAATGAGCAGTTCTTC.

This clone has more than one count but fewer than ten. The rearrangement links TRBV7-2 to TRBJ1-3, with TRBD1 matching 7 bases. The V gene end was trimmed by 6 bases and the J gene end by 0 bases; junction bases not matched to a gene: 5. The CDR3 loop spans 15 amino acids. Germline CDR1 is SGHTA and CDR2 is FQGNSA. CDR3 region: CASSHGTASGNTIYF. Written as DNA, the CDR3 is TGTGCCAGCAGTCATGGGACAGCCTCTGGAAACACCATATATTTT.

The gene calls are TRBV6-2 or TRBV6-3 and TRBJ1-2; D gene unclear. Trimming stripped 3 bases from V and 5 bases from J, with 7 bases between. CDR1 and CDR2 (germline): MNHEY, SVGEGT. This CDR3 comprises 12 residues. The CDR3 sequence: CASSYPGYGYTF. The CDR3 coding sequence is TGTGCCAGCAGTTATCCGGGGTATGGCTACACCTTC.

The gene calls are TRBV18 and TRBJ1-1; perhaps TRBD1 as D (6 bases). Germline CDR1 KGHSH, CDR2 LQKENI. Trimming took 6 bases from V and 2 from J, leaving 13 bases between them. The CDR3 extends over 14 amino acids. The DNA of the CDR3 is TGTGCCAGCTCGACACAGGGACCTAACACTGAAGCTTTCTTT. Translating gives CASSTQGPNTEAFF.

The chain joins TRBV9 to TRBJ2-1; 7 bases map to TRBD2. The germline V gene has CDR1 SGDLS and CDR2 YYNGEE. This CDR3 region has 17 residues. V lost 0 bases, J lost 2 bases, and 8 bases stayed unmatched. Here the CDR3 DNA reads TGTGCCAGCAGCGTAGATGGCCCAGCGGGGCCCTACAATGAGCAGTTCTTC. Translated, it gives CASSVDGPAGPYNEQFF.

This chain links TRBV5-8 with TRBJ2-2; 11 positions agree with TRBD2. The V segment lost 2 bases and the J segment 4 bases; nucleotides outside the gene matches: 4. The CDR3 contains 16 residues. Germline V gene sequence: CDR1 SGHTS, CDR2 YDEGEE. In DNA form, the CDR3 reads TGTGCCAGCAGCTTTGGTGGGACTAGCGGCACCGGGGAGCTGTTTTTT. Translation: CASSFGGTSGTGELFF.

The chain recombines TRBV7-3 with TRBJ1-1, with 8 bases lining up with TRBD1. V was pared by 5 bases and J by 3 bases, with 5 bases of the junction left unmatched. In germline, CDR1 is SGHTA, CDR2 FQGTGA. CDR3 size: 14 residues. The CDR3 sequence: CASSLGQGHTEAFF. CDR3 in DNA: TGTGCCAGCAGCCTCGGACAGGGACACACTGAAGCTTTCTTT.

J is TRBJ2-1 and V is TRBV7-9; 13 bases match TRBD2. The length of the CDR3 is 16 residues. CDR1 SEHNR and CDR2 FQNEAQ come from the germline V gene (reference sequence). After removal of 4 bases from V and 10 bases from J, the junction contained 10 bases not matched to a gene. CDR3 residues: CASSYRGTSGGAEQFF. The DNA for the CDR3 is TGTGCCAGCAGCTACCGTGGAACTAGCGGGGGGGCAGAGCAGTTCTTC.

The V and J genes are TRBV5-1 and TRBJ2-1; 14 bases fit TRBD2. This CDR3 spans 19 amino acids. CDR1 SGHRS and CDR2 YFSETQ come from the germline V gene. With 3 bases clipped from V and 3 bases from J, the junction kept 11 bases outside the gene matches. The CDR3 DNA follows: TGCGCCAGCAGCTCACAACGGACTAGCGGGGGGAGGATCTACAATGAGCAGTTCTTC. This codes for CASSSQRTSGGRIYNEQFF.

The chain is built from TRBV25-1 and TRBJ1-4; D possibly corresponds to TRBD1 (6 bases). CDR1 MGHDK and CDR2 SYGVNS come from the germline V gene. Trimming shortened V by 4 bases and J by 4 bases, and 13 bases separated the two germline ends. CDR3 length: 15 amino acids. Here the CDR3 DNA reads TGTGCCAGCAGTGCACAGGGAGGGGGTAATGAAAAACTGTTTTTT. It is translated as CASSAQGGGNEKLFF.

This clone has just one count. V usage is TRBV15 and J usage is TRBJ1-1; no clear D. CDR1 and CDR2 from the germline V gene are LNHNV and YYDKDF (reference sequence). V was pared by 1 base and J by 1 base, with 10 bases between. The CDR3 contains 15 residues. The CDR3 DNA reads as TGTGCCACCAGCAGAGCGCAGTGGAGGAACACTGAAGCTTTCTTT. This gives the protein CATSRAQWRNTEAFF. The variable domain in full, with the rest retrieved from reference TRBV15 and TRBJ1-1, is DAMVIQNPRYQVTQFGKPVTLSCSQTLNHNVMYWYQQKSSQAPKLLFHYYDKDFNNEADTPDNFQSRRPNTSFCFLDIRSPGLGDTAMYLCATSRAQWRNTEAFFGQGTRLTVV.

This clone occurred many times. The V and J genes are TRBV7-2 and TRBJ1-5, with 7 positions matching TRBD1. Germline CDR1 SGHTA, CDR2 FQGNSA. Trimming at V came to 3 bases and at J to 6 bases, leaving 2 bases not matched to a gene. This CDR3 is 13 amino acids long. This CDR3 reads CASSLQGGQPQHF. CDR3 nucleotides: TGTGCCAGCAGCTTGCAGGGGGGTCAGCCCCAGCATTTT. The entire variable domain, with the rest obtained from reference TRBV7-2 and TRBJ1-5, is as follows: GAGVSQSPSNKVTEKGKDVELRCDPISGHTALYWYRQSLGQGLEFLIYFQGNSAPDKSGLPSDRFSAERTGGSVSTLTIQRTQQEDSAVYLCASSLQGGQPQHFGDGTRLSIL.

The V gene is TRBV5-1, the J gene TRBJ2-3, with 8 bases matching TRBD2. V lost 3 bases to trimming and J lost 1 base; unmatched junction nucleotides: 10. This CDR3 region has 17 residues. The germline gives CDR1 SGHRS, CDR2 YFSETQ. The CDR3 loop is CASSYEGVSGGTDTQYF. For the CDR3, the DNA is TGCGCCAGCAGCTACGAGGGGGTTAGCGGGGGCACAGATACGCAGTATTTT.